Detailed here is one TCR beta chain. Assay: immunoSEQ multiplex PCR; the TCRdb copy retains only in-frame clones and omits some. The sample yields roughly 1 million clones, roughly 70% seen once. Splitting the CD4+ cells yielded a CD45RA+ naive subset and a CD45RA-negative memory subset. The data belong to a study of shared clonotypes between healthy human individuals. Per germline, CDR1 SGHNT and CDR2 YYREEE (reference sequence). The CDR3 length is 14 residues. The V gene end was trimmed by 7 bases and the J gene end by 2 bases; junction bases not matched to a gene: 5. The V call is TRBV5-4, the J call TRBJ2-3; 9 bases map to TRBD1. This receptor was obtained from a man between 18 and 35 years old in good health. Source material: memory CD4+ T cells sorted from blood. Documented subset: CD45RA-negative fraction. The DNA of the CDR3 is TGTGCCAGCGGGAGGGACAGGGACACAGATACGCAGTATTTT. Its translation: CASGRDRDTDTQYF.